This T cell receptor beta chain stems from a study of Ad26.COV2.S vaccination and SARS-CoV-2 variants. Study context: Recipients of Ad26.COV2.S got it intramuscularly, once or twice 56 days apart.

TCRdb's table, derived via immunoSEQ multiplex PCR, lists solely in-frame clones and lacks some. Of some 640,000 clones in the sample, roughly 90% were seen once. Study findings and constraints: Compared with placebo recipients, vaccine recipients had higher spike-specific TCR breadth. There was reportedly substantial breadth in spike-specific CD8+ and CD4+ T cell responses after vaccination.

Germline values: CDR1 MNHEY, CDR2 SVGAGI. Trimming removed 0 bases at V and 2 bases at J, with 11 bases between. The CDR3 consists of 16 residues. This clone appeared a single time. Its antigen remains unidentified. Specified treatment: 15 to 20 received Ad26.COV2.S at low or high dose, single or two shots; about 5 received placebo; per-sample allocation not given. Sample collection was performed on day 63 after the first vaccine or placebo injection. This chain uses TRBV6-5 with TRBJ1-3, with D perhaps TRBD1 (5 bases). The TCR was taken from a person aged 18-60 years who received the Ad26.COV2.S COVID-19 vaccine or a placebo. The starting material was peripheral blood, obtained in a trial of Ad26.COV2.S vaccine versus placebo. CDR3: CASSYSGQDAGNTIYF. The CDR3 region has the DNA TGTGCCAGCAGTTACTCGGGGCAGGACGCTGGAAACACCATATATTTT.